This is a list of T cell receptor beta chains from one sample in a study of shared clonotypes between healthy human individuals. Libraries were prepared by immunoSEQ multiplex PCR; TCRdb keeps only in-frame clonotypes and omits some of them. The sample shows 1.4 million or so clones, 98% of them seen only once. Sequencing used naive CD4+ T cells sorted from blood. The receptors derive from a man younger than 40 in good health. Each CDR3 is given with its conserved first and last residue. For some rows the clone size is stated as once, few or many, or as a class when expanded; others skip it.

abundance: .
v_gene: TRBV6-5
j_gene: TRBJ1-2
CDR3aa: CASSYGTGRSYGYTF

abundance: .
v_gene: TRBV5-4
j_gene: TRBJ1-1
CDR3aa: CASSREGYAEAFF

abundance: .
v_gene: TRBV7-2
j_gene: TRBJ2-7
CDR3aa: CASRTRTGVYEQYF

abundance: .
v_gene: TRBV5-1
j_gene: TRBJ2-1
CDR3aa: CASSLDPDTYNEQFF

abundance: .
v_gene: TRBV7-2
j_gene: TRBJ2-1
CDR3aa: CASSFGTSRYNEQFF

abundance: .
v_gene: TRBV19
j_gene: TRBJ2-2
CDR3aa: CASSPSGYTGELFF

abundance: .
v_gene: TRBV4-1
j_gene: TRBJ1-1
CDR3aa: CASSQWGSMNTEAFF

abundance: .
v_gene: TRBV29-1
j_gene: TRBJ2-1
CDR3aa: CSERTSGRGEQFF

abundance: .
v_gene: TRBV7-9
j_gene: TRBJ2-1
CDR3aa: CASSFPLAGSYNEQFF

abundance: .
v_gene: TRBV4-1
j_gene: TRBJ2-2
CDR3aa: CASSQDPGQGSGELFF

abundance: once
v_gene: TRBV7-9
j_gene: TRBJ1-1
CDR3aa: CASSSRTGETEAFF

abundance: .
v_gene: TRBV25-1
j_gene: TRBJ1-1
CDR3aa: CASSELDRTNTEAFF

abundance: .
v_gene: TRBV7-9
j_gene: TRBJ2-7
CDR3aa: CATGGRASYEQYF

abundance: .
v_gene: TRBV11-2
j_gene: TRBJ2-7
CDR3aa: CASSGPGWDIYEQYF

abundance: .
v_gene: TRBV18
j_gene: TRBJ2-7
CDR3aa: CASSPGAASYEQYF

abundance: once
v_gene: TRBV10-2
j_gene: TRBJ1-1
CDR3aa: CASSALRSVLSEAFF

abundance: .
v_gene: TRBV12-5
j_gene: TRBJ2-1
CDR3aa: CASGLELAREQFF

abundance: .
v_gene: TRBV25-1
j_gene: TRBJ1-2
CDR3aa: CASTPAGSNYGYTF

abundance: .
v_gene: TRBV6-6
j_gene: TRBJ2-7
CDR3aa: CASSRDEGYEQYF

abundance: once
v_gene: TRBV14
j_gene: TRBJ2-1
CDR3aa: CASSPTPVEQFF

abundance: .
v_gene: TRBV11-2
j_gene: TRBJ2-2
CDR3aa: CASSPLAGVHTGELFF

abundance: .
v_gene: TRBV10-1
j_gene: TRBJ2-7
CDR3aa: CASSASGSTYEQYF

abundance: .
v_gene: TRBV29-1
j_gene: TRBJ1-3
CDR3aa: CSVEDAGNTIYF

abundance: .
v_gene: TRBV9
j_gene: TRBJ2-2
CDR3aa: CASSVFSWAGELFF

abundance: once
v_gene: TRBV29-1
j_gene: TRBJ2-7
CDR3aa: CSVEGRLGSYEQYF

abundance: .
v_gene: TRBV29-1
j_gene: TRBJ1-3
CDR3aa: CSASRGIGNTIYF

abundance: .
v_gene: TRBV27
j_gene: TRBJ2-1
CDR3aa: CASTRTSGSNEQFF

abundance: .
v_gene: TRBV18
j_gene: TRBJ2-7
CDR3aa: CASSPVSGDHEQYF

abundance: .
v_gene: TRBV7-9
j_gene: TRBJ1-2
CDR3aa: CASSFQDDGYTF

abundance: .
v_gene: TRBV5-4
j_gene: TRBJ1-2
CDR3aa: CASSFAQQDYGYTF

abundance: .
v_gene: TRBV18
j_gene: TRBJ1-2
CDR3aa: CASSPKQTGYTF

abundance: .
v_gene: TRBV5-4
j_gene: TRBJ1-4
CDR3aa: CASSPDRLNEKLFF

abundance: .
v_gene: TRBV28
j_gene: TRBJ2-3
CDR3aa: CASSGFPGTDTQYF

abundance: .
v_gene: TRBV14
j_gene: TRBJ2-7
CDR3aa: CASSQDRGTYEQYF

abundance: .
v_gene: TRBV6-1
j_gene: TRBJ2-1
CDR3aa: CASSDVQRLEQFF

abundance: .
v_gene: TRBV10-2
j_gene: TRBJ2-3
CDR3aa: CASRGGDTQYF

abundance: .
v_gene: TRBV4-1
j_gene: TRBJ1-5
CDR3aa: CASSQQGGDQPQHF

abundance: few
v_gene: TRBV28
j_gene: TRBJ1-5
CDR3aa: CASIGTGTNQPQHF

abundance: .
v_gene: TRBV7-6
j_gene: TRBJ1-5
CDR3aa: CASSAQDQPQHF

abundance: .
v_gene: TRBV27
j_gene: TRBJ2-2
CDR3aa: CASSFPSGRANTGELFF

abundance: .
v_gene: TRBV27
j_gene: TRBJ2-1
CDR3aa: CASSGAMRGSYNEQFF

abundance: .
v_gene: TRBV19
j_gene: TRBJ2-1
CDR3aa: CASSDGTGYNEQFF

abundance: .
v_gene: TRBV30
j_gene: TRBJ2-1
CDR3aa: CAWSVQGLDEQFF

abundance: .
v_gene: TRBV5-1
j_gene: TRBJ2-1
CDR3aa: CASSLGQGVSEQFF